The clone carrying this T cell receptor beta chain showed up just once. Its antigen is unknown. An end of the junction differs from the germline gene, which may be a read error. Naive CD8 T cell sorting was performed on the CD8+CD4-CCR7+CD45RA+ phenotype. A single record per CDR3 protein comes from TCRdb applying MiXCR to the PCR reads. The sample holds over 50,000 distinct CDR3 sequences, around 33% seen once. These data are taken from a study of molecular identifiers for immune sequencing clone quantification. CDR3 size: 17 residues. Per germline, CDR1 MGHRA and CDR2 YSYEKL. Findings and caveats of the study: Identical TCR molecules can share a barcode, and this sharing could underestimate highly expanded clone sizes.

The gene calls are TRBV4-1 and TRBJ1-2; 9 bases are a match to TRBD1. The sample was naive CD8+ T cells from blood, with Jurkat cell RNA spiked in. Noted subset: FACS-sorted CD8+CD4-CCR7+CD45RA+ naive T cells. This receptor was obtained from a human donor in good health. Some libraries in this study had Jurkat cell RNA spiked in. CDR3 region: CAGSQDTGGADGDGYTF. The CDR3 DNA is TGCGCCGGCAGCCAAGATACAGGGGGCGCGGATGGAGATGGCTACACCTTC.